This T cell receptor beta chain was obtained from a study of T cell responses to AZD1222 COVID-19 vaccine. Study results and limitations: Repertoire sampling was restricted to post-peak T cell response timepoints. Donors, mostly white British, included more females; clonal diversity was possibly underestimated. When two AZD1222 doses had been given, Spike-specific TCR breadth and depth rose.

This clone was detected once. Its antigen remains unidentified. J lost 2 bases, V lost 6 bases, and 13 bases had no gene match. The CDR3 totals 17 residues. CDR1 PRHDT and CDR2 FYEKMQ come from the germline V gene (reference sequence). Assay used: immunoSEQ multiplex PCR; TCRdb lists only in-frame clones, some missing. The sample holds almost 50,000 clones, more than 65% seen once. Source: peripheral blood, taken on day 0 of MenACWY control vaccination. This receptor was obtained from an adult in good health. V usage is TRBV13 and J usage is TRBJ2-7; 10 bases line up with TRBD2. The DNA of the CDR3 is TGTGCCAGCAGGAGAATCCGCGGACTAGCGGTTGCCTACGAGCAGTACTTC. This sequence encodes CASRRIRGLAVAYEQYF.